The 16 T cell receptor beta chains reported below all come from one sample, sequenced in a study of blood T cell repertoires in COVID-19. The protocol was immunoSEQ multiplex PCR, while the TCRdb copy is restricted to in-frame clones and leaves out a portion. The data hold about 160,000 clones, with approximately 82% observed a single time. The source material was PBMCs or T cells enriched from blood (not recorded which). The origin of the receptors is a man aged 55 to 70 who had recovered from COVID-19.

V usage is TRBV2 and J usage is TRBJ1-1, with TRBD1 matching over 9 bases. This CDR3 spans 14 amino acids. V was clipped by 6 bases and J by 11 bases; unmatched bases: 13. The germline gives CDR1 SNHLY, CDR2 FYNNEI. The CDR3 region has the DNA TGTGCCAGCAGCGCGGGACAGGGTAATGTTAGGGCTTTCTTT. This encodes CASSAGQGNVRAFF. The complete variable domain, with remaining parts taken from reference TRBV2 and TRBJ1-1, reads EPEVTQTPSHQVTQMGQEVILRCVPISNHLYFYWYRQILGQKVEFLVSFYNNEISEKSEIFDDQFSVERPDGSNFTLKIRSTKLEDSAMYFCASSAGQGNVRAFFGQGTRLTVV.

The V call is TRBV18, the J call TRBJ1-3, with 7 nucleotides matching TRBD1. Germline values: CDR1 KGHSH, CDR2 LQKENI. Unmatched junction bases numbered 3, after V lost 1 base and J lost 0 bases. The CDR3 is made up of 16 amino acids. This chain's CDR3 is CASSPRTGTSGNTIYF. In DNA, the CDR3 is TGTGCCAGCTCACCACGGACAGGAACCTCTGGAAACACCATATATTTT.

This chain links TRBV30 with TRBJ1-2; D is unclear. Trimming removed 0 bases at V and 7 bases at J, with 9 bases between. This CDR3 spans 12 amino acids. Germline V gene lookup returns CDR1 GTSNPN and CDR2 SVGIG (reference sequence). The CDR3 region has the DNA TGTGCCTGGAGTGTATTCTCTTCTGGCTACACCTTC. It translates to CAWSVFSSGYTF.

As DNA, the CDR3 is TGTGCCGTCAGGACAGGGGATAATTCACCCCTCCACTTT. Protein product: CAVRTGDNSPLHF. The chain recombines TRBV28 with TRBJ1-6; TRBD1 agrees at 9 bases. The germline V gene has CDR1 MDHEN and CDR2 SYDVKM. This CDR3 is 13 amino acids long. Losses at the gene ends were 11 bases for V and 5 bases for J; bases not matched to a gene: 4. The full variable domain, its missing parts supplied by reference TRBV28 and TRBJ1-6, is DVKVTQSSRYLVKRTGEKVFLECVQDMDHENMFWYRQDPGLGLRLIYFSYDVKMKEKGDIPEGYSVSREKKERFSLILESASTNQTSMYLCAVRTGDNSPLHFGNGTRLTVT.

The chain is built from TRBV18 and TRBJ1-1, with 10 bases that match TRBD1. With 0 bases clipped from V and 5 bases from J, the junction kept 6 bases outside the gene matches. The CDR3 contains 16 residues. Germline V gene lookup returns CDR1 KGHSH and CDR2 LQKENI. The CDR3 DNA reads as TGTGCCAGCTCACCACCTTTCGGGACAGGGGAAACTGAAGCTTTCTTT. Translating gives CASSPPFGTGETEAFF. Full variable domain (missing parts from reference TRBV18 and TRBJ1-1): NAGVMQNPRHLVRRRGQEARLRCSPMKGHSHVYWYRQLPEEGLKFMVYLQKENIIDESGMPKERFSAEFPKEGPSILRIQQVVRGDSAAYFCASSPPFGTGETEAFFGQGTRLTVV.

V gene TRBV2 combines with J gene TRBJ2-4, with 7 bases aligning to TRBD1. Looked up from germline, CDR1 is SNHLY and CDR2 is FYNNEI. This CDR3 is built from 15 residues. Germline trimming cut 6 bases from V and 0 bases from J; bases unmatched to any gene: 5. The CDR3 DNA follows: TGTGCCAGCAGGGAGGACAGGCTAGCCAAAAACATTCAGTACTTC. Amino acid sequence: CASREDRLAKNIQYF.

The gene calls are TRBV3-1 (or the pseudogene TRBV3-2) and TRBJ1-1; D is undetermined. V was cut by 0 bases and J by 7 bases, with 9 bases left in between. Germline CDR1 reads LGHDT; CDR2 reads YNNKEL (reference sequence). CDR3 length: 13 amino acids. CDR3 loop: CASSQERGLEAFF. The DNA of the CDR3 is TGTGCCAGCAGCCAAGAGAGAGGACTTGAAGCTTTCTTT.

The CDR3 nucleotides are TGTGCCTGGAGGAAGACTAGCGGAGGGACAGATACGCAGTATTTT. Protein sequence: CAWRKTSGGTDTQYF. The rearrangement uses TRBV30 and TRBJ2-3, with 9 bases aligning to TRBD2. This CDR3 has 15 amino acids. After removal of 3 bases from V and 3 bases from J, the junction contained 7 bases not matched to a gene. Germline V gives CDR1 GTSNPN, CDR2 SVGIG (reference sequence).

The chain joins TRBV7-7 to TRBJ2-7, with TRBD2 matching over 8 bases. The CDR3 runs to 13 residues. Germline-derived CDR1 and CDR2 are SSHAT and FNYEAQ (reference sequence). CDR3 DNA: TGTGCTAGCGCAAAGGGACTAGGCTACGAGCAGTACTTC. Translating it yields CASAKGLGYEQYF.

The J gene is TRBJ2-1, the V gene TRBV7-2, with TRBD2 identical over 7 bases. The junction had 5 bases not matched to a gene; V was cut back by 3 bases and J by 3 bases. CDR3 length equals 15 residues. Germline CDR1 is SGHTA and CDR2 is FQGNSA. The CDR3 nucleotides are TGTGCCAGCAGCTTTTTCACGGGGGGCTACAATGAGCAGTTCTTC. It codes for CASSFFTGGYNEQFF.

The table lists this clone with a few counts. The identical CDR3 is also encoded by other nucleotide sequences in the sample. The rearrangement uses TRBV12-3 or TRBV12-4 and TRBJ1-5; D is perhaps TRBD1 (6 bases). V was trimmed by 3 bases and J by 7 bases, leaving 7 bases between them. The CDR3 length is 12 residues. The CDR3 spells CASSFRGQPQHF. The CDR3 nucleotides read TGTGCCAGCAGTTTTAGGGGGCAGCCCCAGCATTTT.

This clone was picked up many times. The chain recombines TRBV6-1 with TRBJ1-3, with D perhaps TRBD1 (6 bases). The CDR3 consists of 17 residues. The germline gives CDR1 MNHNS, CDR2 SASEGT. The V gene lost 4 bases and the J gene lost 4 bases, with 20 bases spanning the gap. CDR3 nucleotide sequence: TGTGCCAGCAGTGGTTACGGACAGTCACCATGGGGAAACACCATATATTTT. It is translated as CASSGYGQSPWGNTIYF.

This clone was seen a handful of times. CDR3 amino acids: CASSLDKGAAGNTIYF. The CDR3 DNA follows: TGTGCCAGCAGCTTGGATAAGGGGGCGGCGGGAAACACCATATATTTT. The rearrangement links TRBV5-8 to TRBJ1-3; 7 positions agree with TRBD1. Per germline, CDR1 SGHTS and CDR2 YDEGEE. This CDR3 has 16 amino acids. The junction had 7 bases not matched to a gene; V was cut back by 0 bases and J by 4 bases.

The V gene is TRBV7-8, the J gene TRBJ2-7; D call uncertain. V was clipped by 1 base and J by 1 base, with 5 bases between them. This CDR3 is 13 amino acids long. Germline V CDR1 and CDR2: SGHVS, FQNEAQ. The DNA of the CDR3 is TGTGCCAGCAGCTTAGTCTCTTCCTACGAGCAGTACTTC. Its protein is CASSLVSSYEQYF.

The CDR3 is CASSQTIPETVFRGSYNEQFF. CDR3 coding DNA: TGTGCCAGCAGCCAAACCATCCCCGAAACAGTGTTCAGGGGCTCCTACAATGAGCAGTTCTTC. This chain joins TRBV3-1 (or the pseudogene TRBV3-2) and TRBJ2-1; D possibly corresponds to TRBD1 (6 bases). V dropped 2 bases and J dropped 0 bases, with 26 bases sitting between them. Germline lookup yields CDR1 LGHDT and CDR2 YNNKEL (reference sequence). The CDR3 has 21 residues.

This clone appeared a single time. In DNA, the CDR3 is TGCGCCAGCAGCCAACCCAACAGCCGATATGGCTACACCTTC. Its protein product is CASSQPNSRYGYTF. V usage is TRBV4-1 and J usage is TRBJ1-2; D is unclear. The V gene's germline CDR1 is MGHRA and CDR2 YSYEKL. V dropped 2 bases and J dropped 5 bases, with 12 bases sitting between them. The CDR3 runs 14 residues.